The 32 T cell receptor beta chains below were found in one sample sequenced in a study of human T cells and chemical hapten exposure. TCRdb recomputed calls from the RACE reads with MiXCR, one row per CDR3 protein. The repertoire has around 80,000 distinct CDR3 sequences, 6.5% to 8% of them found once; the top ten carry approximately 1.2%. Specified time point: patch test 2, 6 weeks after DPC sensitization. Stated treatment: therapeutic diphenylcyclopropenone sensitization with weekly scalp DPC. The sequences come from whole blood, collected in connection with sensitization to the hapten diphenylcyclopropenone (DPC). The receptor source for this set is a woman in her 30s with alopecia areata. Some clones in this sample may be carry-over from other donors' samples.

This clonotype was detected ten times or more. CDR3 DNA sequence: TGCGCCACCACCCGACAGGGTGGCACTGAAGCTTTCTTT. This gives the protein CATTRQGGTEAFF. The V gene is TRBV5-1, the J gene TRBJ1-1, with TRBD1 matching 7 bases. V lost 9 bases, J lost 4 bases, and 9 bases stayed unmatched. Germline V gives CDR1 SGHRS, CDR2 YFSETQ. The length of the CDR3 is 13 residues.

This clonotype appeared many times. The V and J genes are TRBV12-3 or TRBV12-4 and TRBJ1-1; D is unresolved. The CDR3 has 19 residues. V was pared by 6 bases and J by 6 bases, with 32 bases between. Written as DNA, the CDR3 is TGTGCCAGCAGCCTTTCGTGGCAGACCTTTCAATTTGGTTTGGCTGAAGCTTTCTTT. Amino acid sequence: CASSLSWQTFQFGLAEAFF.

This clonotype was recorded many times. Here the CDR3 DNA reads TGTGCCACCAGCAGAGACCTAGCTGTTGGGGGCGCACACTATAATTCACCCCTCCACTTT. Encoded protein: CATSRDLAVGGAHYNSPLHF. This rearrangement joins TRBV15 to TRBJ1-6; the D gene is possibly TRBD1 (6 bases). This CDR3 is 20 amino acids long. V shed 0 bases and J shed 3 bases, with 21 bases lying between them. Germline CDR1 is LNHNV and CDR2 is YYDKDF (reference sequence).

The sample holds many counts of this clonotype. The chain links TRBV29-1 to TRBJ2-4, with D maybe TRBD1 (7 bases). V gave up 7 bases and J gave up 1 base, with 14 bases separating them. This CDR3 spans 14 amino acids. In germline, CDR1 is SQVTM, CDR2 ANQGSEA. In DNA form, the CDR3 reads TGCAGCGCGGGGTCAGGGGGGGCCAAAAACATTCAGTACTTC. Its translation: CSAGSGGAKNIQYF.

This clonotype was observed many times. The V call is TRBV6-6, the J call TRBJ2-7; TRBD1 or TRBD2 may be the D gene (5 bases each). Germline CDR1 and CDR2: MNHNY and SVGAGI (reference sequence). The ends were cut back, 3 bases at V and 4 bases at J, with 10 bases in the middle. The CDR3 has 13 residues. The DNA of the CDR3 is TGTGCCAGCAGTTATGGGGGACCGTACGAGCAGTACTTC. Its translation: CASSYGGPYEQYF.

Here the CDR3 reads CASSSGRNYGYTF. The CDR3 DNA reads as TGTGCCAGCAGTTCAGGGAGAAACTATGGCTACACCTTC. The chain carries TRBV6-6 and TRBJ1-2, with D perhaps TRBD1 (5 bases). The V and J ends lost 4 bases and 2 bases respectively, with 8 bases between them. Germline lookup yields CDR1 MNHNY and CDR2 SVGAGI (reference sequence). The CDR3 is 13 amino acids.

This clonotype was detected many times. The chain has TRBV3-1 and TRBJ1-2, with D possibly matching TRBD1 (5 bases). The germline V gene has CDR1 LGHDT and CDR2 YNNKEL (reference sequence). Trimming pared 4 bases from V and 5 bases from J, leaving 14 bases between. This CDR3 has 14 residues. Here the CDR3 DNA reads TGTGCCAGCAGCCCCCTACGTCGGGGGTATGGCTACACCTTC. It specifies CASSPLRRGYGYTF. Full variable domain (missing parts from reference TRBV3-1 and TRBJ1-2): DTAVSQTPKYLVTQMGNDKSIKCEQNLGHDTMYWYKQDSKKFLKIMFSYNNKELIINETVPNRFSPKSPDKAHLNLHINSLELGDSAVYFCASSPLRRGYGYTFGSGTRLTVV.

This clonotype came up a few times. The chain is built from TRBV29-1 and TRBJ1-5; tentative D call: TRBD1 (6 bases). CDR1 is SQVTM and CDR2 is ANQGSEA in the germline V gene. This CDR3 spans 13 amino acids. V dropped 7 bases and J dropped 11 bases, with 21 bases sitting between them. This CDR3 reads CSAQVVGAKAQHF. The CDR3 bases are TGCAGCGCCCAGGTGGTGGGGGCAAAAGCCCAGCATTTT.

Comments on this clonotype: Sequence at one end of the junction differs from germline and may be a read error. This rearrangement joins TRBV6-5 to TRBJ1-1; D is uncertain. Germline values: CDR1 MNHEY, CDR2 SVGAGI. CDR3 length equals 11 residues. CDR3 amino acids: CASSDRYIHCF. CDR3 in DNA: TGTGCCAGCAGCGACCGATACATTCACTGTTTT.

There are many counts of this clonotype. This chain uses TRBV12-3 or TRBV12-4 with TRBJ1-4, with D hard to call. Trimming left V 6 bases short and J 0 bases short, with 11 bases between. The CDR3 sequence is 15 residues long. The CDR3 reads CASSPSGATNEKLFF. CDR3 DNA sequence: TGTGCCAGCAGCCCCAGTGGTGCAACTAATGAAAAACTGTTTTTT.

This clonotype was seen only a few times. J is TRBJ1-1 and V is TRBV10-2; TRBD1 aligns across 7 bases. Trimming removed 6 bases from V and 1 base from J; junction bases left unmatched: 5. Germline V gene lookup returns CDR1 WSHSY and CDR2 SAAADI. CDR3 length equals 14 residues. CDR3 DNA: TGCGCCAGCAGAGAGACAGGGACGAACACTGAAGCTTTCTTT. Translation gives CASRETGTNTEAFF.

Only a few counts were recorded for this clonotype. This chain joins TRBV12-3 or TRBV12-4 and TRBJ1-4; D not resolved. Deletions cut 4 bases from V and 8 bases from J, with 11 bases between. The CDR3 contains 13 residues. CDR3 amino acids: CASSSLNGEKLFF. As DNA, the CDR3 is TGTGCCAGCAGTTCCCTCAACGGAGAAAAACTGTTTTTT.

This clonotype came up many times. The chain recombines TRBV6-5 with TRBJ2-7; 8 nucleotides agree with TRBD2. CDR3 length: 15 residues. The trim removed 6 bases at V and 3 bases at J, leaving 10 bases unmatched. From germline, CDR1 is MNHEY and CDR2 SVGAGI. CDR3 sequence reads: CASRRRGGTSYEQYF. In nucleotides, the CDR3 is TGTGCCAGCAGAAGAAGGGGAGGGACTAGCTACGAGCAGTACTTC.

In its sample, this clonotype was seen a few times. V and J are TRBV3-1 and TRBJ1-5, with a possible D match to TRBD1 (5 bases). The CDR3 covers 14 residues. V lost 1 base and J 1 base, leaving 5 bases between the germline ends. In germline, CDR1 is LGHDT, CDR2 YNNKEL (reference sequence). In nucleotides, the CDR3 is TGTGCCAGCAGCCAAGGGGGGAGCAATCAGCCCCAGCATTTT. Its protein product is CASSQGGSNQPQHF.

This clonotype was picked up a small number of times. This sequence joins TRBV5-1 and TRBJ2-1; the D gene is possibly TRBD2 (6 bases). Germline CDR1 SGHRS, CDR2 YFSETQ. The CDR3 contains 15 residues. Between the trimmed V and J ends, which lost 5 bases and 0 bases, there was a span of 12 bases. CDR3 region: CASSPSVSSYNEQFF. The CDR3 DNA reads TGCGCCAGCAGTCCTAGCGTTAGCTCCTACAATGAGCAGTTCTTC. Full variable domain (missing parts from reference TRBV5-1 and TRBJ2-1): KAGVTQTPRYLIKTRGQQVTLSCSPISGHRSVSWYQQTPGQGLQFLFEYFSETQRNKGNFPGRFSGRQFSNSRSEMNVSTLELGDSALYLCASSPSVSSYNEQFFGPGTRLTVL.

This clonotype appeared many times. The chain has TRBV7-2 and TRBJ2-1; TRBD1 is a possible D gene (5 bases). There are 15 residues in the CDR3. Deletions cut 6 bases from V and 4 bases from J, with 16 bases between. Germline V gene sequence: CDR1 SGHTA, CDR2 FQGNSA. CDR3 DNA: TGTGCCAGCAGTTCAGGGTGGATCGGGTACAATGAGCAGTTCTTC. Residues: CASSSGWIGYNEQFF.

The gene calls are TRBV5-1 and TRBJ1-4, with TRBD1 identical over 7 bases. The CDR3 totals 15 residues. The V gene's germline CDR1 is SGHRS and CDR2 YFSETQ. The V gene end was trimmed by 1 base and the J gene end by 6 bases; junction bases not matched to a gene: 6. The CDR3 region is CASSLNSGGDEKLFF. CDR3 DNA: TGCGCCAGCAGCTTGAATTCAGGGGGAGATGAAAAACTGTTTTTT.

The genes are TRBV30 and TRBJ1-5, with a weak D call TRBD1 (6 bases). CDR1 and CDR2 from the germline V gene are GTSNPN and SVGIG (reference sequence). The CDR3 totals 12 residues. V lost 6 bases to trimming and J lost 1 base, with 7 bases between them. The CDR3 sequence: CACQGSNQPQHF. The CDR3 DNA follows: TGTGCCTGTCAGGGGAGCAATCAGCCCCAGCATTTT.

This clonotype was counted at least ten times. As DNA, the CDR3 is TGCAGCGTTGAAAAGTCTGGGACGAGCACTGAAGCTTTCTTT. Amino acid sequence: CSVEKSGTSTEAFF. The J gene is TRBJ1-1, the V gene TRBV29-1, with D perhaps matching TRBD1 (5 bases). V dropped 2 bases and J dropped 4 bases, with 14 bases sitting between them. The CDR3 extends over 14 amino acids. Looked up from germline, CDR1 is SQVTM and CDR2 is ANQGSEA.

The chain links TRBV29-1 to TRBJ1-1; D is unresolved. This CDR3 has 10 residues. Germline V gene data show CDR1 as SQVTM and CDR2 as ANQGSEA. Deletions cut 4 bases from V and 6 bases from J, with 6 bases between. The CDR3, as DNA: TGCAGCGTTGTTGGGCCTGAAGCTTTCTTT. It specifies CSVVGPEAFF.

In its sample, this clonotype was seen a few times. The chain carries TRBV29-1 and TRBJ1-1; a weak D match, TRBD1 (6 bases). V was clipped by 2 bases and J by 1 base, with 14 bases between them. The CDR3 is made up of 15 amino acids. Germline assignment: CDR1 SQVTM and CDR2 ANQGSEA. The CDR3: CSVEKVTGSNTEAFF. The CDR3 DNA is TGCAGCGTTGAAAAGGTAACAGGGTCGAACACTGAAGCTTTCTTT.

This clonotype was counted only a few times. The rearrangement uses TRBV7-8 and TRBJ2-3; unclear D gene. Trimming removed 1 base from V and 2 bases from J, with 13 bases in between. Germline V gene lookup returns CDR1 SGHVS and CDR2 FQNEAQ. This CDR3 region has 16 residues. The chain's CDR3 is CASSLGSAGITDTQYF. For the CDR3, the DNA is TGTGCCAGCAGCTTAGGCAGTGCTGGCATCACAGATACGCAGTATTTT.

A word on this clonotype: A single base separates this from a much larger clone, so it may be a read error. The chain links TRBV29-1 to TRBJ2-3, with TRBD1 matching over 9 bases. V dropped 1 base and J dropped 7; count of bases not matched to a gene: 12. Germline V gives CDR1 SQVTM, CDR2 ANQGSEA. The CDR3 covers 16 residues. Written as DNA, the CDR3 is TGCAGCGTTGAAGCCCGACAGGGGGGAATAAAAAATACGCAGTATTTT. Translated, it gives CSVEARQGGIKNTQYF.

This clonotype occurred many times. CDR3 in amino acids: CAIRSSSSTDTQYF. CDR3 bases: TGTGCCATCAGGAGTAGCTCAAGCACAGATACGCAGTATTTT. The rearrangement uses TRBV10-3 and TRBJ2-3; D is undetermined. Germline assignment: CDR1 ENHRY and CDR2 SYGVKD. V lost 6 bases and J 0 bases, leaving 10 bases between the germline ends. The CDR3 spans 14 residues.

This clonotype was seen only a few times. This chain uses TRBV20-1 with TRBJ2-7; 7 nucleotides match TRBD1. CDR3 length: 14 amino acids. From germline, CDR1 is DFQATT and CDR2 SNEGSKA (reference sequence). V lost 1 base, J lost 1 base, and 4 bases stayed unmatched. In DNA form, the CDR3 reads TGCAGTGCTAGAGGAGGGACAGCTTCCTACGAGCAGTACTTC. Amino acid sequence: CSARGGTASYEQYF.

About this clonotype itself: An end of the junction differs from the germline gene, which may be a read error. V and J are TRBV5-5 and TRBJ2-7; 12 bases are shared with TRBD2. The CDR3 consists of 15 residues. Germline CDR1 and CDR2: SGHKS and YYEKEE (reference sequence). The CDR3 DNA reads TGTGCCGGCAGCTTGGCCCTAGCGGGGGGGTACGAGCAGTACTTC. Translation gives CAGSLALAGGYEQYF.

This clonotype has just a few counts. The rearrangement uses TRBV7-3 and TRBJ2-2; tentative D call: TRBD1 (6 bases). Germline CDR1 reads SGHTA; CDR2 reads FQGTGA. The germline V and J ends were trimmed by 5 bases and 5 bases, with 21 bases remaining between them. This CDR3 is 17 amino acids long. The CDR3 region has the DNA TGTGCCAGCAGCCAACAGGGTGCGCAAATTGGTACCGGGGAGCTGTTTTTT. Translated: CASSQQGAQIGTGELFF.

This clonotype occurred many times. The chain couples TRBV5-5 to TRBJ2-3, with TRBD1 identical over 7 bases. Germline CDR1 and CDR2: SGHKS and YYEKEE (reference sequence). V lost 4 bases to trimming and J lost 2 bases; unmatched junction nucleotides: 7. This CDR3 is built from 15 residues. The CDR3 sequence: CASSKTGLNTDTQYF. The CDR3, as DNA: TGTGCCAGCAGCAAGACAGGGCTTAACACAGATACGCAGTATTTT.

This clonotype was counted only a few times. The chain links TRBV2 to TRBJ1-2; 7 bases line up with TRBD1. Germline assignment: CDR1 SNHLY and CDR2 FYNNEI. V was clipped by 6 bases and J by 0 bases; unmatched bases: 4. The CDR3 has 14 amino acids. The CDR3 sequence is CASRGQTTNYGYTF. The CDR3 DNA reads TGTGCCAGCAGGGGACAGACCACTAACTATGGCTACACCTTC.

The gene calls are TRBV12-3 or TRBV12-4 and TRBJ1-4; D is perhaps TRBD1 (6 bases). The CDR3 length is 16 residues. Between the trimmed V and J ends, which lost 4 bases and 5 bases, there was a span of 17 bases. CDR3 sequence (DNA): TGTGCCAGCAGTTCCCCAGGGACAACCCGAAATGAAAAACTGTTTTTT. Protein: CASSSPGTTRNEKLFF.

This clonotype was detected ten times or more. This chain connects TRBV6-4 to TRBJ1-1; D is ambiguous. The CDR3 spans 14 residues. Germline V gives CDR1 MRHNA, CDR2 SNTAGT. V gave up 6 bases and J gave up 0 bases, with 11 bases separating them. The CDR3 nucleotides read TGTGCCAGCAGAGAAGTGGGGATGAACACTGAAGCTTTCTTT. It encodes CASREVGMNTEAFF.

The J gene is TRBJ2-1, the V gene TRBV2; no reliable D call. V was cut by 2 bases and J by 1 base, with 12 bases left in between. The CDR3 spans 16 residues. Germline loops: CDR1 SNHLY, CDR2 FYNNEI. The CDR3 reads CASSEQVFGSYNEQFF. DNA for the CDR3: TGTGCCAGCAGTGAACAGGTTTTTGGGTCCTACAATGAGCAGTTCTTC.